The 17 T cell receptor beta chains reported below all come from one sample, sequenced in a study of blood T cell repertoires in COVID-19. Here immunoSEQ multiplex PCR was the method, and the copy in TCRdb shows in-frame clones only, minus some. The sample includes some 220,000 clones, more than 75% of them seen just once. Sequencing was performed on peripheral blood. These receptors were obtained from a man aged 45-65 years who had recovered from COVID-19.

This chain links TRBV11-3 with TRBJ2-1; 7 nucleotides align to TRBD2. CDR1 is SGHNT and CDR2 is YENEEA in the germline V gene. V dropped 5 bases and J dropped 9; count of bases not matched to a gene: 7. This CDR3 has 13 residues. The CDR3 here is CASSRTSAGEQFF. In DNA form, the CDR3 reads TGTGCCAGCAGCCGTACTAGCGCGGGTGAGCAGTTCTTC.

The V and J genes are TRBV11-2 and TRBJ2-7, with a tentative D call TRBD2 (6 bases). V lost 1 base and J lost 2, with 15 bases in between. Germline CDR1 is SGHAT and CDR2 is FQNNGV. CDR3 length: 16 residues. CDR3 loop: CASSLVTGEGTYEQYF. The CDR3 bases are TGTGCCAGCAGCTTAGTCACGGGAGAAGGAACCTACGAGCAGTACTTC.

This chain links TRBV28 with TRBJ2-3, with 8 nucleotides matching TRBD2. Germline V gene sequence: CDR1 MDHEN, CDR2 SYDVKM. The trim removed 2 bases at V and 4 bases at J, leaving 5 bases unmatched. The CDR3 consists of 15 residues. The CDR3 protein is CASSLPLAGPDTQYF. In DNA form, the CDR3 reads TGTGCCAGCAGTTTACCCCTAGCGGGTCCAGATACGCAGTATTTT.

This chain links TRBV5-1 with TRBJ1-1, with 8 bases identical to TRBD1. V lost 4 bases to trimming and J lost 6 bases; unmatched junction nucleotides: 5. Germline V gives CDR1 SGHRS, CDR2 YFSETQ. The CDR3 spans 13 residues. The CDR3 is CASSLEQGAEAFF. CDR3 DNA: TGCGCCAGCAGCCTAGAACAGGGGGCTGAAGCTTTCTTT.

This clone was detected only a few times. The V call is TRBV14, the J call TRBJ1-1; unclear D gene. The CDR3 has 18 amino acids. V shed 5 bases and J shed 1 base, with 23 bases lying between them. The germline CDR1 and CDR2 sequences are SGHDN and FVKESK. The CDR3 DNA reads TGTGCCAGCAGCAAATCTCTGCCGAGGGCAGCCTGGAACACTGAAGCTTTCTTT. Encoded protein: CASSKSLPRAAWNTEAFF.

This chain uses TRBV28 with TRBJ2-1, with TRBD2 identical over 15 bases. Germline V CDR1 and CDR2: MDHEN, SYDVKM. Trimming at V came to 5 bases and at J to 2 bases, leaving 7 bases not matched to a gene. CDR3 size: 18 residues. CDR3 loop: CASSTRTSGRAAYNEQFF. The CDR3, as DNA: TGTGCCAGCAGTACTCGGACTAGCGGGAGGGCCGCCTACAATGAGCAGTTCTTC.

This chain uses TRBV30 with TRBJ1-1; a possible D gene is TRBD1 (5 bases). V was shortened by 4 bases and J by 10 bases, with 19 bases between the two germline ends. The CDR3 spans 13 residues. CDR1 and CDR2 from the germline V gene are GTSNPN and SVGIG (reference sequence). The CDR3 reads CAWTDSFAVGAFF. CDR3 sequence (DNA): TGTGCCTGGACTGACAGCTTCGCCGTAGGAGCTTTCTTT.

The chain recombines TRBV7-2 with TRBJ2-7; TRBD2 matches at 12 bases. Germline V gene lookup returns CDR1 SGHTA and CDR2 FQGNSA. CDR3 size: 16 residues. V shed 3 bases, J shed 7 bases, and the junction held 10 bases outside the gene matches. Written as DNA, the CDR3 is TGTGCCAGCAGCTTTGGACTAGCGGGACTAAAAGGGGAGCAGTACTTC. Its translation is CASSFGLAGLKGEQYF.

The chain carries TRBV5-1 and TRBJ1-1, with D maybe TRBD1 (5 bases). Trimming removed 0 bases at V and 0 bases at J, with 9 bases between. Germline CDR1 reads SGHRS; CDR2 reads YFSETQ. The CDR3 length is 15 residues. CDR3 region: CASSLAAGMNTEAFF. The CDR3 DNA sequence: TGCGCCAGCAGCTTGGCCGCAGGGATGAACACTGAAGCTTTCTTT.

The CDR3 region is CSVVGTGINNEQFF. The CDR3 DNA follows: TGCAGCGTAGTCGGGACTGGGATAAACAATGAGCAGTTCTTC. This chain uses TRBV29-1 with TRBJ2-1; weak D call: TRBD2 (6 bases). CDR3 length: 14 residues. CDR1 and CDR2 from the germline V gene are SQVTM and ANQGSEA. V was trimmed by 6 bases and J by 5 bases, leaving 17 bases between them.

V gene TRBV23-1 combines with J gene TRBJ2-7; possibly TRBD2 for D (5 bases). TRBV23-1 qualifies as an ORF whose function is uncertain. The CDR3 is 14 residues long. Trimming removed 3 bases from V and 4 bases from J, with 13 bases in between. The CDR3 spells CASSHGGFPYEQYF. CDR3 bases: TGCGCCAGCAGTCACGGCGGGTTCCCATACGAGCAGTACTTC.

The J gene is TRBJ2-1, the V gene TRBV5-4; 14 bases are a match to TRBD2. Germline CDR1 and CDR2: SGHNT and YYREEE (reference sequence). This CDR3 is built from 16 residues. V shed 4 bases and J 7 bases; nucleotides not matched to a gene: 7. As DNA, the CDR3 is TGTGCCAGCAGCCCGGGACTAGCGGGAGTCCCGAATGAGCAGTTCTTC. It is translated as CASSPGLAGVPNEQFF.

This chain connects TRBV24-1 to TRBJ2-1; D not resolved. CDR3 length: 16 residues. Germline assignment: CDR1 KGHDR and CDR2 SFDVKD. The V gene lost 4 bases and the J gene lost 9 bases, with 21 bases spanning the gap. CDR3 bases: TGTGCCACCAGTGACGCAGAGACCAGGCTCCGTGGTGAGCAGTTCTTC. It yields the protein CATSDAETRLRGEQFF.

This clone was observed a few times. The J gene is TRBJ1-5, the V gene TRBV28; 10 nucleotides match TRBD1. The CDR3 has 13 amino acids. Germline values: CDR1 MDHEN, CDR2 SYDVKM. V shed 6 bases, J shed 7 bases, and the junction held 3 bases outside the gene matches. The DNA for the CDR3 is TGTGCCAGCAGAGGGACAGGGGTACAGCCCCAGCATTTT. Residues: CASRGTGVQPQHF.

The chain uses TRBV28 and TRBJ2-5; 7 bases match TRBD1. Looked up from germline, CDR1 is MDHEN and CDR2 is SYDVKM. This CDR3 region has 12 residues. J was trimmed by 9 bases and V by 6 bases; bases with no gene match: 7. The CDR3 sequence is CASSSGGWAQYF. The CDR3 region has the DNA TGTGCCAGCAGCTCAGGGGGATGGGCCCAGTACTTC.

The chain combines TRBV5-6 with TRBJ2-7, with D tentatively TRBD2 (6 bases). Germline assignment: CDR1 SGHDT and CDR2 YYEEEE. V lost 5 bases and J 3 bases, leaving 15 bases between the germline ends. The CDR3 runs to 14 residues. CDR3 region: CASSAGRVIYEQYF. For the CDR3, the DNA is TGTGCCAGCAGTGCGGGGAGAGTGATCTACGAGCAGTACTTC.

The V call is TRBV5-6, the J call TRBJ2-5; 14 bases align to TRBD2. The CDR3 is made up of 17 amino acids. Per germline, CDR1 SGHDT and CDR2 YYEEEE. Germline trimming cut 2 bases from V and 4 bases from J; bases unmatched to any gene: 7. CDR3 amino acids: CASSLPRLAGGIETQYF. DNA of the CDR3: TGTGCCAGCAGCTTACCGCGACTAGCGGGAGGGATAGAGACCCAGTACTTC.